These 29 T cell receptor beta chains were all obtained from the same sample, sequenced in a study of shared clonotypes between healthy human individuals. Data came from immunoSEQ multiplex PCR; TCRdb stores just in-frame clones and leaves some out. The sample has roughly 500,000 clones, roughly 80% seen once. The sequenced sample was PBMCs. The receptor source for this set is a woman aged 40 to 50 in good health. Some clones in this sample may be carry-over from other donors' samples.

This clone has more than one count but fewer than ten. This chain links TRBV30 with TRBJ1-1; perhaps TRBD1 as D (6 bases). The germline V gene has CDR1 GTSNPN and CDR2 SVGIG (reference sequence). V was shortened by 3 bases and J by 2 bases, with 13 bases between the two germline ends. The CDR3 spans 14 residues. In nucleotides, the CDR3 is TGTGCCTGGAGCGGCAGGGGCCGAAACACTGAAGCTTTCTTT. Its protein is CAWSGRGRNTEAFF.

V usage is TRBV2 and J usage is TRBJ1-2; unclear D gene. The V end was cut by 8 bases, the J end by 8 bases, with 18 bases between. CDR3 length equals 13 residues. The germline CDR1 and CDR2 sequences are SNHLY and FYNNEI. The CDR3 spells CASGSSFVVGYTF. Written as DNA, the CDR3 is TGTGCCAGCGGTTCGTCGTTTGTGGTGGGCTACACCTTC. Filled out from reference TRBV2 and TRBJ1-2, the complete variable domain reads EPEVTQTPSHQVTQMGQEVILRCVPISNHLYFYWYRQILGQKVEFLVSFYNNEISEKSEIFDDQFSVERPDGSNFTLKIRSTKLEDSAMYFCASGSSFVVGYTFGSGTRLTVV.

The V and J genes are TRBV12-5 and TRBJ2-3; TRBD2 agrees at 9 bases. The CDR3 length is 14 residues. The germline V gene encodes CDR1 LGHNT and CDR2 FRNRAP. With V trimmed by 6 bases and J by 2 bases, 3 bases remained unmatched. CDR3 sequence: CASGLAGHTDTQYF. The CDR3 bases are TGTGCTAGTGGCCTAGCGGGGCACACAGATACGCAGTATTTT.

This clone is a singleton in its sample. This rearrangement joins TRBV7-9 to TRBJ2-1; 8 positions match TRBD2. Germline V CDR1 and CDR2: SEHNR, FQNEAQ (reference sequence). CDR3 length: 19 amino acids. The junction had 12 bases not matched to a gene; V was cut back by 1 base and J by 1 base. CDR3 DNA: TGTGCCAGCAGCTTAGGAATGTTACGTGGCGGGAGGTCCTACAATGAGCAGTTCTTC. This sequence encodes CASSLGMLRGGRSYNEQFF.

This clone has only one observation. This chain joins TRBV5-1 and TRBJ1-1; 9 bases line up with TRBD1. This CDR3 spans 15 amino acids. Germline values: CDR1 SGHRS, CDR2 YFSETQ. V gave up 4 bases and J gave up 0 bases; unmatched junction bases: 4. This CDR3 is CASSLGQGLNTEAFF. CDR3 in DNA: TGCGCCAGCAGCCTAGGACAGGGGCTGAACACTGAAGCTTTCTTT.

This clone was picked up a small number of times. The chain uses TRBV5-1 and TRBJ1-3; D gene ambiguous. The length of the CDR3 is 17 residues. CDR1 is SGHRS, CDR2 YFSETQ, per germline. The V end was cut by 0 bases, the J end by 2 bases, with 15 bases between. CDR3 in DNA: TGCGCCAGCAGCTTGGATGGGCCTCGAAATACTGGAAACACCATATATTTT. Encoded protein: CASSLDGPRNTGNTIYF.

The gene calls are TRBV19 and TRBJ2-7; D gene ambiguous. Germline CDR1 reads LNHDA; CDR2 reads SQIVND (reference sequence). The length of the CDR3 is 14 residues. Deletions cut 3 bases from V and 3 bases from J, with 12 bases between. CDR3 protein: CASSMGPRDYEQYF. The CDR3 DNA reads as TGTGCCAGTAGTATGGGCCCGCGAGACTACGAGCAGTACTTC.

The CDR3 reads CASSPPSGVGADTQYF. CDR3 DNA: TGTGCCAGCAGCCCACCTTCGGGGGTTGGGGCAGATACGCAGTATTTT. The chain is built from TRBV7-9 and TRBJ2-3; D is perhaps TRBD2 (6 bases). The CDR3 length is 16 residues. Trimming pared 5 bases from V and 4 bases from J, leaving 19 bases between. Germline-derived CDR1 and CDR2 are SEHNR and FQNEAQ (reference sequence). The whole variable domain, filled in from reference TRBV7-9 and TRBJ2-3, reads DTGVSQNPRHKITKRGQNVTFRCDPISEHNRLYWYRQTLGQGPEFLTYFQNEAQLEKSRLLSDRFSAERPKGSFSTLEIQRTEQGDSAMYLCASSPPSGVGADTQYFGPGTRLTVL.

As regards this clone: A read error is likely here: a far larger clone is one base away. The rearrangement links TRBV30 to TRBJ2-5; 7 nucleotides line up with TRBD1. The CDR3 has 14 amino acids. Per the germline V gene, CDR1 is GTSNPN and CDR2 is SVGIG (reference sequence). The V and J ends lost 4 bases and 8 bases, in that order; junction bases with no gene match: 13. DNA of the CDR3: TGTGCCTGGACCACAGGGGACGCCATGAGAACCCAGTACTTC. Residues: CAWTTGDAMRTQYF.

The rearrangement uses TRBV4-3 and TRBJ2-7; D is possibly TRBD1 (6 bases). Per the germline V gene, CDR1 is LGHNA and CDR2 is YSLEER. The germline V and J ends were trimmed by 5 bases and 2 bases, with 13 bases remaining between them. There are 14 residues in the CDR3. The chain's CDR3 is CASSTTGLTYEQYF. Written as DNA, the CDR3 is TGCGCCAGCAGCACGACAGGTCTGACCTACGAGCAGTACTTC.

This clone was detected a few times. This likely traces to a read error, being one base from a far larger clone. V gene TRBV6-5 combines with J gene TRBJ2-7, with D possibly being TRBD2 (6 bases). The V and J ends lost 9 bases and 7 bases respectively, with 19 bases between them. From germline, CDR1 is MNHEY and CDR2 SVGAGI. The CDR3 has 13 residues. The CDR3 is CASSGVRESEQYF. CDR3 coding DNA: TGTGCCAGTAGTGGAGTTCGGGAGAGTGAGCAGTACTTC.

The chain has TRBV27 and TRBJ2-1; D may be TRBD1 or TRBD2 (5 bases each). Germline V gene sequence: CDR1 MNHEY, CDR2 SMNVEV (reference sequence). The length of the CDR3 is 14 residues. Between the trimmed V and J ends, which lost 6 bases and 5 bases, there was a span of 14 bases. The CDR3 protein is CASRGVIRHNEQFF. CDR3 nucleotides: TGTGCCAGCAGGGGGGTGATCCGACACAATGAGCAGTTCTTC.

The chain links TRBV28 to TRBJ2-7; maybe TRBD1 (5 bases). CDR1 MDHEN and CDR2 SYDVKM come from the germline V gene. CDR3 length: 11 amino acids. V lost 6 bases to trimming and J lost 6 bases, with 9 bases between them. The CDR3 coding sequence is TGTGCCAGCAGGGCAGGGTTCGAGCAGTACTTC. Translating gives CASRAGFEQYF. The full variable domain, in which reference TRBV28 and TRBJ2-7 provide the parts outside the CDR3, is DVKVTQSSRYLVKRTGEKVFLECVQDMDHENMFWYRQDPGLGLRLIYFSYDVKMKEKGDIPEGYSVSREKKERFSLILESASTNQTSMYLCASRAGFEQYFGPGTRLTVT.

The CDR3 DNA reads TGTGCCAGTAGTACCACACGTCGTGGGGGCGGCTACGAGCAGTACTTC. It specifies CASSTTRRGGGYEQYF. The gene calls are TRBV19 and TRBJ2-7, with D tentatively TRBD1 (6 bases). The CDR3 has 16 amino acids. CDR1 LNHDA and CDR2 SQIVND come from the germline V gene (reference sequence). Trimming took 4 bases from V and 3 from J, leaving 19 bases between them.

The V and J genes are TRBV15 and TRBJ2-5; D not certain. The length of the CDR3 is 13 residues. Trimming pared 6 bases from V and 5 bases from J, leaving 13 bases between. Germline V gene data show CDR1 as LNHNV and CDR2 as YYDKDF (reference sequence). The CDR3: CATSPDLGETQYF. The CDR3 region has the DNA TGTGCCACCAGTCCTGATTTAGGGGAGACCCAGTACTTC.

With respect to this clone: A read error is the likely source, as a far larger clone sits one nucleotide away. The same CDR3 is also encoded by other DNA sequences in this sample. The gene calls are TRBV30 and TRBJ1-3, with a tentative D call TRBD1 (6 bases). The CDR3 is 15 amino acids. The V gene lost 3 bases and the J gene lost 2 bases, with 14 bases spanning the gap. Germline V gene data show CDR1 as GTSNPN and CDR2 as SVGIG (reference sequence). CDR3 bases: TGTGCCTGGAGCCGTAGGGGGTTAGCTGGAAACACCATATATTTT. This sequence encodes CAWSRRGLAGNTIYF. Full variable domain (outside the CDR3, taken from reference TRBV30 and TRBJ1-3): SQTIHQWPATLVQPVGSPLSLECTVEGTSNPNLYWYRQAAGRGLQLLFYSVGIGQISSEVPQNLSASRPQDRQFILSSKKLLLSDSGFYLCAWSRRGLAGNTIYFGEGSWLTVV.

This sequence joins TRBV28 and TRBJ2-1; 9 bases are shared with TRBD2. The germline V gene has CDR1 MDHEN and CDR2 SYDVKM. The ends lost 2 bases at V and 10 bases at J; junction bases unmatched: 0. CDR3 length equals 12 residues. CDR3 nucleotide sequence: TGTGCCAGCAGTTTAGGACTAGCGGAGCAGTTCTTC. Protein: CASSLGLAEQFF.

The table lists this clone with a few counts. This rearrangement joins TRBV7-2 to TRBJ2-7; perhaps TRBD2 as D (5 bases). CDR1 is SGHTA, CDR2 FQGNSA, per germline. The CDR3 contains 15 residues. The germline V and J ends were trimmed by 7 bases and 1 base, with 17 bases remaining between them. The CDR3 sequence: CASTSGGLTSYEQYF. For the CDR3, the DNA is TGTGCCAGCACGTCTGGAGGTCTGACTTCCTACGAGCAGTACTTC.

This chain's CDR3 is CASSGISGNTIYF. The CDR3 DNA is TGTGCCAGCAGCGGGATCTCTGGAAACACCATATATTTT. The rearrangement links TRBV11-2 to TRBJ1-3, with D uncertain. CDR1 is SGHAT, CDR2 FQNNGV, per germline. This CDR3 has 13 residues. Deletions cut 5 bases from V and 0 bases from J, with 5 bases between. Using reference TRBV11-2 and TRBJ1-3 for the parts outside the CDR3, the full variable domain is EAGVAQSPRYKIIEKRQSVAFWCNPISGHATLYWYQQILGQGPKLLIQFQNNGVVDDSQLPKDRFSAERLKGVDSTLKIQPAKLEDSAVYLCASSGISGNTIYFGEGSWLTVV.

This clone has just a few counts. J is TRBJ1-2 and V is TRBV21-1. TRBV21-1 is a pseudogene segment. The length of the CDR3 is 15 residues. The CDR3 loop reads CASSNWKGRYYGYTF. In nucleotides, the CDR3 is TGTGCCAGCAGCAATTGGAAAGGGAGGTACTATGGCTACACCTTC.

With regard to this clone: This probably arose from a read error, given a far larger clone one base away. Different DNA sequences within this sample yield the same CDR3. The rearrangement uses TRBV28 and TRBJ1-5; 8 bases agree with TRBD1. CDR1 and CDR2 from the germline V gene are MDHEN and SYDVKM. This CDR3 region has 15 residues. This CDR3 is CASILRTGIRQPQHF. CDR3 in DNA: TGTGCTAGCATACTCCGGACAGGGATCCGTCAGCCCCAGCATTTT.

The genes are TRBV27 and TRBJ2-6, with no clear D. V lost 4 bases and J 0 bases, leaving 4 bases between the germline ends. This CDR3 has 14 residues. The germline V gene encodes CDR1 MNHEY and CDR2 SMNVEV (reference sequence). The CDR3: CASSYLSGANVLTF. The CDR3 nucleotides are TGTGCCAGCAGTTATCTCTCTGGGGCCAACGTCCTGACTTTC.

This rearrangement joins TRBV11-2 to TRBJ1-5, with D possibly being TRBD1 (5 bases). Trimming took off 5 bases at V and 0 bases at J, with 17 bases between the two ends. The CDR3 is 17 amino acids. Germline lookup yields CDR1 SGHAT and CDR2 FQNNGV. CDR3 region: CASSPGTDHYSNQPQHF. Here the CDR3 DNA reads TGTGCCAGCAGCCCCGGGACGGACCATTATAGCAATCAGCCCCAGCATTTT.

The gene calls are TRBV6-5 and TRBJ1-1; the D is unclear. V shed 2 bases and J shed 5 bases, with 9 bases lying between them. Germline V gives CDR1 MNHEY, CDR2 SVGAGI. There are 13 residues in the CDR3. The CDR3 sequence is CASSYGGVTEAFF. In nucleotides, the CDR3 is TGTGCCAGCAGTTACGGCGGGGTAACTGAAGCTTTCTTT.

This clone was counted between two and nine times. The chain couples TRBV11-3 to TRBJ2-1, with 8 bases aligning to TRBD2. J lost 12 bases, V lost 2 bases, and 3 bases had no gene match. Germline CDR1 and CDR2: SGHNT and YENEEA. CDR3 length equals 12 residues. CDR3 DNA: TGTGCCAGCAGCTTAATAGCGGGACCGCAGTTCTTC. This translates into CASSLIAGPQFF. The full variable domain, in which reference TRBV11-3 and TRBJ2-1 provide the parts outside the CDR3, is EAGVVQSPRYKIIEKKQPVAFWCNPISGHNTLYWYLQNLGQGPELLIRYENEEAVDDSQLPKDRFSAERLKGVDSTLKIQPAELGDSAVYLCASSLIAGPQFFGPGTRLTVL.

The chain carries TRBV9 and TRBJ2-1; the D call may be TRBD1 or TRBD2 (5 bases each). From germline, CDR1 is SGDLS and CDR2 YYNGEE. Trimming took off 0 bases at V and 3 bases at J, with 10 bases between the two ends. The CDR3 totals 15 residues. The CDR3 nucleotides read TGTGCCAGCAGCGTAGGGGACCTATACTACAATGAGCAGTTCTTC. It is translated as CASSVGDLYYNEQFF.

CDR3 sequence (DNA): TGTGCCAGCAGTGAGACCGACTACGAGCAGTACTTC. It encodes CASSETDYEQYF. The rearrangement uses TRBV2 and TRBJ2-7; the D is unclear. CDR3 length equals 12 residues. Trimming took off 3 bases at V and 3 bases at J, with 6 bases between the two ends. Germline V gene sequence: CDR1 SNHLY, CDR2 FYNNEI.

The chain employs TRBV7-3 and TRBJ2-2; TRBD2 matches at 9 bases. The CDR3 length is 16 residues. V lost 4 bases, J lost 1 base, and 4 bases stayed unmatched. Germline V gene lookup returns CDR1 SGHTA and CDR2 FQGTGA. The CDR3 loop is CASSYQAGGNTGELFF. The CDR3 nucleotides read TGTGCCAGCAGCTACCAAGCGGGAGGGAACACCGGGGAGCTGTTTTTT.

This sequence joins TRBV2 and TRBJ2-5; 11 bases align to TRBD1. Germline V gene sequence: CDR1 SNHLY, CDR2 FYNNEI. Unmatched junction bases numbered 4, after V lost 3 bases and J lost 1 base. This CDR3 has 16 residues. The CDR3 sequence is CASSEGQGVIQETQYF. The CDR3 DNA follows: TGTGCCAGCAGTGAGGGACAGGGGGTAATCCAAGAGACCCAGTACTTC.